These T cell receptor beta chains were read from a single sample in a study of blood T cells in healthy people across ages. TCRdb reprocessed the 5' RACE reads with MiXCR, giving one entry per CDR3 protein. The sample consists of fewer than 900,000 distinct CDR3 sequences, roughly 35% of them appearing once. Material: blood. Receptors were obtained from a man in his late teens or twenties in good health. CDR3s include the opening cysteine and the closing phenylalanine or tryptophan. A D gene is named only where the DNA matches it firmly. Rows give clone size only sometimes, using once, few, many, or a class for an expanded clone.

D gene	clone size	V gene	J gene	CDR3 DNA	CDR3 protein
NA	NA	TRBV5-1	TRBJ2-6	TGCGCCAGCAGCTTGGAGGGATACGGGGCCAACGTCCTGACTTTC	CASSLEGYGANVLTF
NA	NA	TRBV29-1	TRBJ2-5	TGCAGCGTTGAAGAAGTCTACAATGAGCGGTACTTC	CSVEEVYNERYF
TRBD1	NA	TRBV4-2	TRBJ1-2	TGTGCCAGCAGCCCGGTCGAACAGGGGTGGGATGGCTACACCTTC	CASSPVEQGWDGYTF
TRBD2	NA	TRBV5-6	TRBJ2-7	TGTGCCAGCAGCTTGAGCGGGACTAGGGAGCAGTACTTC	CASSLSGTREQYF
NA	NA	TRBV5-1	TRBJ2-2	TGCGCCAGCAGCTTCCGTGGGCAGCTGAACACCGGGGAGCTGTTTTTT	CASSFRGQLNTGELFF
NA	many	TRBV4-3	TRBJ2-7	TGCGCCAGCAGCCAAGGCGCCGGGTCCTACGAGCAGTACTTC	CASSQGAGSYEQYF
NA	NA	TRBV12-3/TRBV12-4	TRBJ2-7	TGTGCCAGCAGTTCTACCGGGACTGGTGGCTACGAGCAGTACTTC	CASSSTGTGGYEQYF
TRBD1	NA	TRBV4-1	TRBJ2-7	TGCGCCAGCAGCCAGGAGACAGGGGTGTGCTACGAGCAGTACTTC	CASSQETGVCYEQYF
TRBD1	NA	TRBV2	TRBJ2-3	TGTGCCAGCAGAGGACAGGGGATGGGCACAGATACGCAGTATTTT	CASRGQGMGTDTQYF
NA	few	TRBV4-3	TRBJ1-2	TGCGCCAGCAGCCAAGAGAGGGACAATGGCTACACCTTC	CASSQERDNGYTF
NA	NA	TRBV7-9	TRBJ2-7	TGTGCCAGCACCCCTTTGGGGCCCCGAAGCTCCTACGAGCAGTACTTC	CASTPLGPRSSYEQYF
TRBD1	NA	TRBV7-9	TRBJ1-1	TGTGCCAGCAGCTCCACAGGGGTTGGAGCGGGCACTGAAGCTTTCTTT	CASSSTGVGAGTEAFF
NA	few	TRBV5-4	TRBJ1-2	TGTGCCAGCAGCTTGCGGGACACCTATGGCTACACCTTC	CASSLRDTYGYTF
NA	NA	TRBV12-3/TRBV12-4	TRBJ2-3	TGTGCCAGCAGTTCCCGGACCCTAAGGTTAAAGGGGGATACGGAATATTTT	CASSSRTLRLKGDTEYF
TRBD2	few	TRBV7-2	TRBJ2-3	TGTGCCAGCAGCTTATCTCCAGCGGGGGGTGGCACAGATACGCAGTATTTT	CASSLSPAGGGTDTQYF
NA	NA	TRBV6-2/TRBV6-3	TRBJ2-7	TGTGCCAGCAGTTACCGAACGACTAGTACCAATGAGCAGTACTTC	CASSYRTTSTNEQYF
NA	NA	TRBV11-3	TRBJ2-7	TGTGCCAGCAGTAAAGACGGAGCCTCCTACAATGAGCAGTACTTC	CASSKDGASYNEQYF
TRBD2	few	TRBV20-1	TRBJ2-1	TGCAGTGCTACACAACTAGCGGGGGGCCAATACAATGAGCAGTTCTTC	CSATQLAGGQYNEQFF
NA	NA	TRBV6-1	TRBJ2-7	TGTGCCAGCAGTGAGTCACAGGATGAGTCCTACGAGCAGTACTTC	CASSESQDESYEQYF
TRBD1	once	TRBV6-6	TRBJ2-3	TGTGCCGTACAGGGGACCACAGATACGCAGTATTTT	CAVQGTTDTQYF
NA	few	TRBV9	TRBJ2-1	TGTGCCAGCAGCCTACGGACGGCCGACTATTACAATGAGCAGTTCTTC	CASSLRTADYYNEQFF
TRBD1	NA	TRBV28	TRBJ1-2	TGTGCCAGCAGACAGGGGGGTGACTATGGCTACACCTTC	CASRQGGDYGYTF
NA	NA	TRBV24-1	TRBJ1-2	TGTGCCACCAGTGACGCCGGACGGTACTATGGCTACACCTTC	CATSDAGRYYGYTF
NA	NA	TRBV20-1	TRBJ2-1	TGCAGTGCAGTCACCGCGAGCTCCTACAATGAGCAGTTCTTC	CSAVTASSYNEQFF
NA	NA	TRBV27	TRBJ2-6	TGTGCCAGCAGTGACGTCAGGGGCCACTCTGGGGCCAACGTCCTGACTTTC	CASSDVRGHSGANVLTF
NA	NA	TRBV6-2/TRBV6-3	TRBJ2-6	TGTGCCTGCAGTTACTCGTATAGGAGATGGGGGGCTGGGGCCAACGTCCTGACTTTC	CACSYSYRRWGAGANVLTF
NA	NA	TRBV16	TRBJ1-4	TGTGCCAGCAGCCAATCCCCTACAGCACTGGCTGAAAAACTGTTTTTT	CASSQSPTALAEKLFF
NA	NA	TRBV27	TRBJ2-1	TGTGCCAGCAGTTTAGGTCAGGGCAAGGGTGAGCAGTTCTTC	CASSLGQGKGEQFF
NA	few	TRBV7-2	TRBJ1-1	TGTGCCAGCAGCTTAGCGCCCGAGGGGCGTGAAGCTTTCTTT	CASSLAPEGREAFF
NA	NA	TRBV20-1	TRBJ2-6	TGCAGTGCTAGGAACTTCCGGGGTTCAGATGTCCTGACTTTC	CSARNFRGSDVLTF
TRBD1	NA	TRBV7-9	TRBJ1-1	TGTGCCAGCAGCTCCTATCGGGACAGGGGTATGAACACTGAAGCTTTCTTT	CASSSYRDRGMNTEAFF
NA	NA	TRBV6-2/TRBV6-3	TRBJ1-1	TGTGCCAGCAGTAAGGGTAATCAACTTAAAGCTTTCTTT	CASSKGNQLKAFF